The 21 T cell receptor beta chains below were found in one sample sequenced in a study of T-cell memory formation after mild COVID-19. TCRdb itself ran the 5' RACE reads through MiXCR, one entry per CDR3 protein. The table lists 160,000 or so distinct CDR3 sequences, less than 40% of them singletons. The sequenced material came from PBMCs or a T cell subset sorted from them (not recorded which). The origin of the receptors is an adult woman who had mild COVID-19 (a few samples of this study predate the infection). Cell type and time point are not known.

The rearrangement joins TRBV2 to TRBJ1-1, with 8 bases fitting TRBD1. In germline, CDR1 is SNHLY, CDR2 FYNNEI. The CDR3 has 18 residues. J gave up 0 bases and V 5 bases, and 14 bases lay outside the gene matches. CDR3 nucleotide sequence: TGTGCCAGCAGTTTTGACAGGGGCGATGGGATCTTGAACACTGAAGCTTTCTTT. Protein sequence: CASSFDRGDGILNTEAFF.

This chain joins TRBV27 and TRBJ2-5; D gene ambiguous. With 6 bases removed from V and 1 base from J, the gap between germline ends came to 9 bases. CDR1 MNHEY and CDR2 SMNVEV come from the germline V gene (reference sequence). The CDR3 runs to 13 residues. The CDR3 nucleotides are TGTGCCAGCAGGGTCAGACCCCAAGAGACCCAGTACTTC. It encodes CASRVRPQETQYF.

This clonotype has a handful of counts. The chain employs TRBV5-1 and TRBJ2-2; TRBD2 might be the D (5 bases). V lost 3 bases to trimming and J lost 7 bases, with 16 bases between them. Germline lookup yields CDR1 SGHRS and CDR2 YFSETQ. The CDR3 has 15 residues. CDR3 in DNA: TGCGCCAGCAGCTCGGCAACTAGTTTGAGCGGGGAGCTGTTTTTT. It encodes CASSSATSLSGELFF.

The chain links TRBV3-1 to TRBJ2-1; either TRBD1 or TRBD2 may fit D (5 bases each). The CDR3 covers 14 residues. Germline values: CDR1 LGHDT, CDR2 YNNKEL (reference sequence). Deletions cut 10 bases from V and 0 bases from J, with 13 bases between. CDR3 region: CATSGGSSYNEQFF. The CDR3 DNA follows: TGTGCCACTTCTGGGGGAAGCTCCTACAATGAGCAGTTCTTC.

V usage is TRBV5-1 and J usage is TRBJ1-1; no clear D gene. The CDR3 spans 15 residues. The germline V gene encodes CDR1 SGHRS and CDR2 YFSETQ. Trimming pared 3 bases from V and 1 base from J, leaving 13 bases between. The CDR3 sequence: CASSSALGKNTEAFF. CDR3 bases: TGCGCCAGCAGCTCTGCCCTGGGAAAGAACACTGAAGCTTTCTTT.

This clonotype was recorded at least ten times. V and J are TRBV6-5 and TRBJ2-5; D is perhaps TRBD2 (6 bases). Trimming stripped 0 bases from V and 7 bases from J, with 15 bases between. This CDR3 spans 15 amino acids. The V gene's germline CDR1 is MNHEY and CDR2 SVGAGI. CDR3 protein: CASSYSTDLGGTQYF. CDR3 coding DNA: TGTGCCAGCAGTTACTCAACAGATCTCGGGGGGACCCAGTACTTC.

The chain is built from TRBV2 and TRBJ2-7; unclear D gene. Per the germline V gene, CDR1 is SNHLY and CDR2 is FYNNEI. This CDR3 comprises 16 residues. Trimming stripped 0 bases from V and 2 bases from J, with 14 bases between. The CDR3 reads CASSEALGGLTYEQYF. The DNA of the CDR3 is TGTGCCAGCAGTGAAGCGCTGGGCGGCCTTACCTACGAGCAGTACTTC.

This sequence joins TRBV12-3 or TRBV12-4 and TRBJ2-5; D not certain. The V end lost 6 bases, the J end lost 5 bases, and 13 bases lay between the germline ends. CDR3 size: 13 residues. The CDR3 sequence: CASRGLDGETQYF. The CDR3 DNA reads as TGTGCCAGCAGGGGCCTCGACGGGGAGACCCAGTACTTC.

This chain links TRBV15 with TRBJ2-5; tentative D call: TRBD2 (7 bases). Germline CDR1 reads LNHNV; CDR2 reads YYDKDF (reference sequence). Trimming left V 3 bases short and J 4 bases short, with 12 bases between. The CDR3 covers 14 residues. CDR3: CATSSRGGGETQYF. In DNA, the CDR3 is TGTGCCACCAGCAGCCGAGGGGGGGGAGAGACCCAGTACTTC.

Only one count was recorded for this clonotype. The chain combines TRBV7-9 with TRBJ2-5; D is unresolved. The CDR3 length is 15 residues. V lost 5 bases and J 5 bases, leaving 18 bases between the germline ends. Germline CDR1 reads SEHNR; CDR2 reads FQNEAQ (reference sequence). The CDR3 protein is CASSRERVLLETQYF. DNA of the CDR3: TGTGCCAGCAGCCGCGAAAGAGTTCTTTTGGAGACCCAGTACTTC.

The chain carries TRBV4-3 and TRBJ2-6; 9 nucleotides agree with TRBD1. This CDR3 spans 19 amino acids. Germline CDR1 and CDR2: LGHNA and YSLEER. After removal of 0 bases from V and 0 bases from J, the junction contained 6 bases not matched to a gene. CDR3 residues: CASSQDPGTGYSGANVLTF. CDR3 DNA: TGCGCCAGCAGCCAAGATCCCGGGACAGGGTACTCTGGGGCCAACGTCCTGACTTTC.

This chain uses TRBV11-3 with TRBJ2-2; a possible D gene is TRBD2 (7 bases). Germline V lookup: CDR1 SGHNT, CDR2 YENEEA. Between the trimmed V and J ends, which lost 5 bases and 6 bases, there was a span of 13 bases. The CDR3 has 14 residues. The CDR3 region has the DNA TGTGCCAGCAGCCCAGGGGCGGGAGCCGGGGAGCTGTTTTTT. Translation gives CASSPGAGAGELFF.

This rearrangement joins TRBV19 to TRBJ2-7; 9 bases line up with TRBD2. The CDR3 covers 14 residues. CDR1 and CDR2 from the germline V gene are LNHDA and SQIVND (reference sequence). J gave up 7 bases and V 7 bases, and 11 bases lay outside the gene matches. The CDR3 coding sequence is TGTGCCAGTACGGGTCTAGCGGGATTGGAGGAGCAGTACTTC. Encoded protein: CASTGLAGLEEQYF.

J is TRBJ1-1 and V is TRBV24-1; D remains ambiguous. CDR3 length: 13 residues. The V gene's germline CDR1 is KGHDR and CDR2 SFDVKD. The germline V and J ends were trimmed by 0 bases and 1 base, with 2 bases remaining between them. The CDR3 DNA sequence: TGTGCCACCAGTGATTTGGGGAACACTGAAGCTTTCTTT. It specifies CATSDLGNTEAFF.

This chain's CDR3 is CASRLGHLYEQYF. The CDR3 DNA follows: TGTGCCAGCAGACTGGGACATTTGTACGAGCAGTACTTC. The V gene is TRBV6-2 or TRBV6-3, the J gene TRBJ2-7; perhaps TRBD1 as D (6 bases). The germline V and J ends were trimmed by 6 bases and 4 bases, with 13 bases remaining between them. The CDR3 extends over 13 amino acids. CDR1 and CDR2 from the germline V gene are MNHEY and SVGEGT.

The CDR3 loop reads CASSLGQGGYNEQFF. DNA for the CDR3: TGTGCCAGCAGCTTAGGACAGGGGGGATACAATGAGCAGTTCTTC. The rearrangement uses TRBV7-6 and TRBJ2-1, with 9 bases fitting TRBD1. Germline CDR1 and CDR2: SGHVS and FNYEAQ. This CDR3 is 15 amino acids long. Losses at the gene ends were 1 base for V and 4 bases for J; bases not matched to a gene: 2.

The chain couples TRBV7-3 to TRBJ1-1, with TRBD1 as a possible D gene (5 bases). CDR1 is SGHTA and CDR2 is FQGTGA in the germline V gene. Trimming shortened V by 1 base and J by 0 bases, and 9 bases separated the two germline ends. This CDR3 has 15 residues. CDR3 sequence reads: CASSLIGGMNTEAFF. The DNA of the CDR3 is TGTGCCAGCAGCTTAATCGGGGGTATGAACACTGAAGCTTTCTTT.

The V call is TRBV7-2, the J call TRBJ1-6, with 11 nucleotides matching TRBD1. Looked up from germline, CDR1 is SGHTA and CDR2 is FQGNSA. This CDR3 region has 15 residues. V shed 4 bases and J 9 bases; nucleotides not matched to a gene: 5. Here the CDR3 reads CASSSRTGGTSPLHF. The DNA of the CDR3 is TGTGCCAGCAGCTCCAGGACAGGGGGCACTTCACCCCTCCACTTT.

V usage is TRBV29-1 and J usage is TRBJ1-1; D unclear. In germline, CDR1 is SQVTM, CDR2 ANQGSEA. The V end lost 7 bases, the J end lost 1 base, and 7 bases lay between the germline ends. This CDR3 region has 11 residues. This chain's CDR3 is CSGSSNTEAFF. The CDR3, as DNA: TGCAGCGGTTCGTCGAACACTGAAGCTTTCTTT. The entire variable domain, with the rest obtained from reference TRBV29-1 and TRBJ1-1, is as follows: SAVISQKPSRDICQRGTSLTIQCQVDSQVTMMFWYRQQPGQSLTLIATANQGSEATYESGFVIDKFPISRPNLTFSTLTVSNMSPEDSSIYLCSGSSNTEAFFGQGTRLTVV.

This clonotype was counted a few times. V gene TRBV5-1 combines with J gene TRBJ2-5; the match to TRBD2 covers 7 bases. Germline trimming cut 3 bases from V and 4 bases from J; bases unmatched to any gene: 6. The CDR3 is made up of 14 amino acids. Germline loops: CDR1 SGHRS, CDR2 YFSETQ. DNA of the CDR3: TGCGCCAGCAGCTGGGGACTACCGGGAGAGACCCAGTACTTC. Translating it yields CASSWGLPGETQYF.

As DNA, the CDR3 is TGCAGCGTTACCGGGACTAGCGGGACCACCACAGATACGCAGTATTTT. Translation gives CSVTGTSGTTTDTQYF. The chain couples TRBV29-1 to TRBJ2-3, with 13 nucleotides matching TRBD2. The V and J ends lost 5 bases and 2 bases, in that order; junction bases with no gene match: 7. The CDR3 spans 16 residues. Germline values: CDR1 SQVTM, CDR2 ANQGSEA.